This TCR beta chain was sequenced during a study of cytomegalovirus exposure and HLA in healthy donors. Primers for the PCR totalled 60 Vbeta and 13 Jbeta. Clones were sequenced by immunoSEQ multiplex PCR, and TCRdb holds only the in-frame ones, with some missing. The sample includes 80,000 to 95,000 clones. Study-level findings and limits: Researchers reportedly found TCR beta sequences accurately predicted most subjects' HLA-A and HLA-B alleles. Some V segments could not be told apart, so they were left out, TRBV6-2 and TRBV6-3 among them. The authors confirmed in vitro that three CMV-associated chains were specific for CMV antigens. Later on, an analysis showed TCR association rates differing by HLA locus, with DRB1 the most and HLA-C the fewest.

The germline V and J ends were trimmed by 6 bases and 11 bases, with 19 bases remaining between them. The germline gives CDR1 MNHEY, CDR2 SVGAGI. CDR3 length equals 13 residues. In the case of this clone: No antigen is known for it.

This rearrangement joins TRBV6-5 to TRBJ1-1, with D maybe TRBD1 (5 bases). Input material: PBMCs. This sequence was found in a man between 50 and 59 years old in good health and CMV-seropositive. This chain's CDR3 is CASSPASRGTAFF. The DNA for the CDR3 is TGTGCCAGCAGCCCTGCTAGTAGGGGCACGGCTTTCTTT.